Presented here are 14 T cell receptor beta chains from one specimen sequenced in a study of blood T cell repertoires in COVID-19. Clones were sequenced by immunoSEQ multiplex PCR, and TCRdb holds only the in-frame ones, with some missing. The repertoire consists of about 210,000 clones, with approximately 88% occurring once and the leading ten covering 9% to 12%. The specimen sequenced was PBMCs or T cells enriched from blood (not recorded which). These receptors came from a man younger than 35 with acute COVID-19.

In this sample, this clone turned up a few times. The chain carries TRBV9 and TRBJ2-1; TRBD2 matches at 10 bases. CDR3 size: 15 residues. The V gene's germline CDR1 is SGDLS and CDR2 YYNGEE. V shed 3 bases and J 7 bases; nucleotides not matched to a gene: 7. CDR3 region: CASSEPGTSVNEQFF. In nucleotides, the CDR3 is TGTGCCAGCAGCGAGCCCGGGACTAGCGTAAATGAGCAGTTCTTC.

V gene TRBV18 combines with J gene TRBJ2-4; 7 nucleotides match TRBD1. This CDR3 spans 14 amino acids. In germline, CDR1 is KGHSH, CDR2 LQKENI. The junction had 4 bases not matched to a gene; V was cut back by 5 bases and J by 3 bases. The CDR3 sequence: CASSDRVRKNIQYF. The CDR3 bases are TGTGCCAGCTCAGACAGGGTTCGCAAAAACATTCAGTACTTC. Looking up the rest from reference TRBV18 and TRBJ2-4 gives the full variable domain: NAGVMQNPRHLVRRRGQEARLRCSPMKGHSHVYWYRQLPEEGLKFMVYLQKENIIDESGMPKERFSAEFPKEGPSILRIQQVVRGDSAAYFCASSDRVRKNIQYFGAGTRLSVL.

The gene calls are TRBV2 and TRBJ1-4; 7 bases line up with TRBD1. Per germline, CDR1 SNHLY and CDR2 FYNNEI. V shed 4 bases and J 2 bases; nucleotides not matched to a gene: 7. The CDR3 length is 16 residues. CDR3 coding DNA: TGTGCCAGCAGTGTCACAGGGGCTGGGACTAATGAAAAACTGTTTTTT. It yields the protein CASSVTGAGTNEKLFF.

V is TRBV18 and J is TRBJ2-7, with D possibly being TRBD1 (6 bases). This CDR3 is built from 15 residues. Trimming removed 2 bases at V and 4 bases at J, with 15 bases between. Per germline, CDR1 KGHSH and CDR2 LQKENI. The CDR3 spells CASSPSAGQTYEQYF. The CDR3 DNA reads as TGTGCCAGCTCACCAAGTGCCGGACAGACGTACGAGCAGTACTTC.

The chain employs TRBV5-1 and TRBJ1-1, with D possibly being TRBD1 (6 bases). This CDR3 is built from 15 residues. Germline V lookup: CDR1 SGHRS, CDR2 YFSETQ. Trimming removed 9 bases from V and 1 base from J, with 19 bases in between. As DNA, the CDR3 is TGCGCCACCGCACTGGGGACAACCAAGAACACTGAAGCTTTCTTT. This translates into CATALGTTKNTEAFF.

The rearrangement links TRBV19 to TRBJ2-4, with D perhaps TRBD1 (5 bases). CDR3 size: 16 residues. Germline-derived CDR1 and CDR2 are LNHDA and SQIVND (reference sequence). With 6 bases removed from V and 1 base from J, the gap between germline ends came to 16 bases. The CDR3 DNA is TGTGCCAGTAGGACCTCAGGGAACTCTGCCAAAAACATTCAGTACTTC. Its protein product is CASRTSGNSAKNIQYF.

J is TRBJ2-3 and V is TRBV4-1; 12 nucleotides match TRBD2. The germline V gene has CDR1 MGHRA and CDR2 YSYEKL. This CDR3 region has 15 residues. J lost 5 bases, V lost 4 bases, and 4 bases had no gene match. Written as DNA, the CDR3 is TGCGCCAGCAGCCGGACTAGCGGGATTAAAGATACGCAGTATTTT. It is translated as CASSRTSGIKDTQYF.

The V call is TRBV7-3, the J call TRBJ2-1, with 9 nucleotides matching TRBD2. The CDR3 runs 16 residues. Germline V gene data show CDR1 as SGHTA and CDR2 as FQGTGA. Unmatched junction bases numbered 16, after V lost 8 bases and J lost 8 bases. The CDR3 loop is CASFLILAGPGDEQFF. DNA of the CDR3: TGTGCCAGCTTCCTCATACTAGCGGGTCCAGGGGATGAGCAGTTCTTC. Drawing the rest from reference TRBV7-3 and TRBJ2-1, the complete variable domain is GAGVSQTPSNKVTEKGKYVELRCDPISGHTALYWYRQSLGQGPEFLIYFQGTGAADDSGLPNDRFFAVRPEGSVSTLKIQRTERGDSAVYLCASFLILAGPGDEQFFGPGTRLTVL.

The genes are TRBV9 and TRBJ2-7; the D gene is possibly TRBD2 (6 bases). Germline values: CDR1 SGDLS, CDR2 YYNGEE. This CDR3 is 15 amino acids long. V was trimmed by 0 bases and J by 3 bases, leaving 13 bases between them. The CDR3 region is CASSVGRERGYEQYF. In nucleotides, the CDR3 is TGTGCCAGCAGCGTAGGGAGGGAGAGGGGCTACGAGCAGTACTTC.

V usage is TRBV28 and J usage is TRBJ1-2, with D perhaps TRBD1 (5 bases). The CDR3 contains 14 residues. V was clipped by 3 bases and J by 1 base, with 9 bases between them. Germline CDR1 reads MDHEN; CDR2 reads SYDVKM. The CDR3 reads CASSFRGINYGYTF. Written as DNA, the CDR3 is TGTGCCAGCAGTTTTAGGGGTATTAACTATGGCTACACCTTC.

The chain employs TRBV10-3 and TRBJ2-2; the match to TRBD2 covers 9 bases. Per the germline V gene, CDR1 is ENHRY and CDR2 is SYGVKD. V gave up 4 bases and J gave up 4 bases; unmatched junction bases: 4. This CDR3 comprises 15 residues. The CDR3 reads CAISGSGRPTGELFF. For the CDR3, the DNA is TGTGCCATCAGTGGTAGCGGGAGACCCACCGGGGAGCTGTTTTTT.

The chain joins TRBV27 to TRBJ2-1; D uncertain. V was cut by 5 bases and J by 2 bases, with 13 bases left in between. This CDR3 region has 15 residues. Germline V gene lookup returns CDR1 MNHEY and CDR2 SMNVEV (reference sequence). CDR3 protein: CASSGWLAAYNEQFF. As DNA, the CDR3 is TGTGCCAGCAGTGGGTGGTTGGCGGCCTACAATGAGCAGTTCTTC.

The gene calls are TRBV6-5 and TRBJ2-1, with TRBD2 identical over 12 bases. V shed 7 bases and J 8 bases; nucleotides not matched to a gene: 6. CDR1 and CDR2 (germline): MNHEY, SVGAGI. This CDR3 has 14 amino acids. In nucleotides, the CDR3 is TGTGCCAGCAATCGACTAGCGGGAGTGGATGAGCAGTTCTTC. It specifies CASNRLAGVDEQFF.

CDR3 loop: CASSQDRLAGGPTDTQYF. As DNA, the CDR3 is TGTGCCAGCAGCCAAGATAGACTAGCGGGAGGGCCCACAGATACGCAGTATTTT. This sequence joins TRBV3-1 (or the pseudogene TRBV3-2) and TRBJ2-3; 14 nucleotides line up with TRBD2. With V trimmed by 0 bases and J by 2 bases, 4 bases remained unmatched. Germline CDR1 and CDR2: LGHDT and YNNKEL (reference sequence). The CDR3 runs to 18 residues.